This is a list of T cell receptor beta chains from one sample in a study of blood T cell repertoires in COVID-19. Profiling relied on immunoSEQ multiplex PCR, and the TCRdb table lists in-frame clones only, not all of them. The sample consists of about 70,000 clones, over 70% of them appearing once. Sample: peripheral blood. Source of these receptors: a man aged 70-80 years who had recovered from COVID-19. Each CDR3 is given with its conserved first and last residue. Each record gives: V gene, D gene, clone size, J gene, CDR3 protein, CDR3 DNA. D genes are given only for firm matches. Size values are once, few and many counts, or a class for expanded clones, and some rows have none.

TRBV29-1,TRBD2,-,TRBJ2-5,CSVTSGTQETQYF,TGCAGCGTGACTAGCGGGACCCAAGAGACCCAGTACTTC
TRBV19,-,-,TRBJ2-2,CASINRAGGELFF,TGTGCCAGTATAAATAGAGCGGGCGGGGAGCTGTTTTTT
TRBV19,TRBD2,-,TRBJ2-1,CASSIDQREIIEQFF,TGTGCCAGTAGTATAGACCAGCGGGAGATTATAGAGCAGTTCTTC
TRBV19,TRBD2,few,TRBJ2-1,CASSIGGRAYNEQFF,TGTGCCAGTAGTATAGGCGGGAGGGCCTACAATGAGCAGTTCTTC
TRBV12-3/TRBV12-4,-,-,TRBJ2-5,CASSPGVETQYF,TGTGCCAGCAGTCCAGGGGTTGAGACCCAGTACTTC
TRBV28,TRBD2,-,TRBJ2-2,CASSFLGGSNTGELFF,TGTGCCAGCAGTTTTTTGGGGGGGTCGAACACCGGGGAGCTGTTTTTT
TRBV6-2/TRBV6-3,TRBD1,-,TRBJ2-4,CASSYGTGRGIQYF,TGTGCCAGCAGTTATGGGACAGGCCGAGGGATTCAGTACTTC
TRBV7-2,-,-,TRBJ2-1,CASNPFTGNEQFF,TGTGCCAGCAATCCGTTCACAGGGAATGAGCAGTTCTTC
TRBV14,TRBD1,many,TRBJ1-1,CASTPTGTDDTEAFF,TGTGCCAGCACGCCAACCGGGACAGATGACACTGAAGCTTTCTTT
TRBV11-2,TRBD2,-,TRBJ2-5,CASGYGGALKTQYF,TGTGCCAGCGGATACGGGGGGGCCCTGAAGACCCAGTACTTC
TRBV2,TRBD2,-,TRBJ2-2,CASNGGTLAGGELFF,TGTGCCAGCAACGGGGGGACTCTCGCCGGCGGGGAGCTGTTTTTT